Presented here are 28 T cell receptor beta chains from one specimen sequenced in a study of shared clonotypes between healthy human individuals. Produced via immunoSEQ multiplex PCR; TCRdb's table is partial and in-frame only. This repertoire shows 2 million to 2.5 million clones, more than 80% found once; its top ten account for about 0.39%. Sequencing was performed on naive CD4+ T cells from PBMCs. As for subset: CD45RA+ positively selected. These receptor sequences come from a man between 18 and 35 years old in good health. Some clones in this sample may be carry-over from other donors' samples.

Comment on this clone: In the same sample, other DNA sequences code for this CDR3. This sequence joins TRBV28 and TRBJ1-2; D gene ambiguous. The germline gives CDR1 MDHEN, CDR2 SYDVKM. The V and J ends lost 2 bases and 4 bases respectively, with 8 bases between them. The CDR3 covers 13 residues. The CDR3 coding sequence is TGTGCCAGCAGTTTAGGCACGCCCTATGGCTACACCTTC. It is translated as CASSLGTPYGYTF.

The V gene is TRBV28, the J gene TRBJ2-7; D may correspond to TRBD1 or TRBD2 (5 bases each). CDR1 and CDR2 (germline): MDHEN, SYDVKM. The CDR3 totals 13 residues. V dropped 6 bases and J dropped 6 bases, with 15 bases sitting between them. The CDR3 loop reads CASSPVGVSEQYF. The CDR3 bases are TGTGCCAGCAGCCCAGTGGGGGTGTCCGAGCAGTACTTC.

The chain carries TRBV28 and TRBJ2-7; tentatively, D is TRBD2 (6 bases). The CDR3 consists of 14 residues. Trimming removed 5 bases from V and 0 bases from J, with 11 bases in between. Germline-derived CDR1 and CDR2 are MDHEN and SYDVKM. CDR3 residues: CASSPGTDSYEQYF. As DNA, the CDR3 is TGTGCCAGCAGTCCAGGGACTGACTCCTACGAGCAGTACTTC.

This chain uses TRBV5-6 with TRBJ1-1; D is ambiguous. V was pared by 6 bases and J by 4 bases, with 22 bases between. This CDR3 region has 16 residues. From germline, CDR1 is SGHDT and CDR2 YYEEEE. The DNA for the CDR3 is TGTGCCAGCACCCGGGATGGACGGTTTCGGGGCACTGAAGCTTTCTTT. It translates to CASTRDGRFRGTEAFF.

The chain links TRBV7-9 to TRBJ2-7; 10 bases are shared with TRBD2. The CDR3 has 16 residues. V gave up 4 bases and J gave up 2 bases; unmatched junction bases: 8. The germline V gene has CDR1 SEHNR and CDR2 FQNEAQ (reference sequence). The CDR3 loop is CASSWGTSGAAYEQYF. The DNA of the CDR3 is TGTGCCAGCAGCTGGGGAACTAGCGGGGCGGCCTACGAGCAGTACTTC.

The rearrangement links TRBV7-9 to TRBJ1-2; D might be TRBD1 (6 bases). From germline, CDR1 is SEHNR and CDR2 FQNEAQ (reference sequence). Deletions cut 5 bases from V and 8 bases from J, with 9 bases between. The CDR3 is 11 amino acids. CDR3 amino acids: CASSPDRGYTF. The CDR3 nucleotides are TGTGCCAGCAGCCCCGACAGGGGCTACACCTTC.

CDR3: CASSPTGLGGYQPQHF. For the CDR3, the DNA is TGTGCCAGCAGTCCGACGGGGTTGGGGGGGTATCAGCCCCAGCATTTT. This rearrangement joins TRBV28 to TRBJ1-5; maybe TRBD1 (5 bases). Germline CDR1 and CDR2: MDHEN and SYDVKM. The CDR3 totals 16 residues. V was trimmed by 5 bases and J by 5 bases, leaving 19 bases between them.

The V gene is TRBV5-1, the J gene TRBJ2-2; D might be TRBD1 or TRBD2, each matching 7 bases. The germline gives CDR1 SGHRS, CDR2 YFSETQ. This CDR3 has 14 amino acids. The V and J ends lost 7 bases and 4 bases respectively, with 14 bases between them. Here the CDR3 reads CASEGGGGTGELFF. The DNA of the CDR3 is TGCGCCAGCGAGGGAGGGGGCGGCACCGGGGAGCTGTTTTTT.

CDR3 protein: CASSPPAGTDLSGNTIYF. The CDR3 DNA follows: TGTGCCAGTAGTCCCCCAGCCGGGACAGATCTCTCTGGAAACACCATATATTTT. This sequence joins TRBV19 and TRBJ1-3; 7 positions match TRBD1. Germline V gene sequence: CDR1 LNHDA, CDR2 SQIVND (reference sequence). The CDR3 sequence is 18 residues long. With 5 bases clipped from V and 0 bases from J, the junction kept 13 bases outside the gene matches. The full variable domain, completed using reference TRBV19 and TRBJ1-3, is DGGITQSPKYLFRKEGQNVTLSCEQNLNHDAMYWYRQDPGQGLRLIYYSQIVNDFQKGDIAEGYSVSREKKESFPLTVTSAQKNPTAFYLCASSPPAGTDLSGNTIYFGEGSWLTVV.

In DNA form, the CDR3 reads TGTGCCAGCAGCGTAGGGCACTCTGGAAACACCATATATTTT. The encoded protein is CASSVGHSGNTIYF. The chain uses TRBV9 and TRBJ1-3, with D uncertain. Looked up from germline, CDR1 is SGDLS and CDR2 is YYNGEE. This CDR3 contains 14 residues. V dropped 0 bases and J dropped 0 bases, with 4 bases sitting between them.

The chain joins TRBV2 to TRBJ2-7; D might be TRBD2 (5 bases). CDR1 is SNHLY and CDR2 is FYNNEI in the germline V gene. V was trimmed by 6 bases and J by 2 bases, leaving 14 bases between them. The CDR3 extends over 14 amino acids. CDR3 nucleotides: TGTGCCAGCAGCCTACTAGTGCGCACCTACGAGCAGTACTTC. It codes for CASSLLVRTYEQYF.

This sequence joins TRBV6-5 and TRBJ2-1; 7 nucleotides match TRBD2. The V and J ends lost 0 bases and 8 bases, in that order; junction bases with no gene match: 10. The CDR3 runs 16 residues. Germline CDR1 is MNHEY and CDR2 is SVGAGI. The CDR3 nucleotides are TGTGCCAGCAGTTACTCAGCGAGCGGGATAGGCGATGAGCAGTTCTTC. This gives the protein CASSYSASGIGDEQFF.

The V and J genes are TRBV2 and TRBJ1-2, with no clear D. The CDR3 runs to 12 residues. Trimming shortened V by 7 bases and J by 5 bases, and 11 bases separated the two germline ends. Germline values: CDR1 SNHLY, CDR2 FYNNEI. CDR3 nucleotide sequence: TGTGCCAGCACTTATGGGGAGTATGGCTACACCTTC. This translates into CASTYGEYGYTF. The entire variable domain, with the rest obtained from reference TRBV2 and TRBJ1-2, is as follows: EPEVTQTPSHQVTQMGQEVILRCVPISNHLYFYWYRQILGQKVEFLVSFYNNEISEKSEIFDDQFSVERPDGSNFTLKIRSTKLEDSAMYFCASTYGEYGYTFGSGTRLTVV.

This rearrangement joins TRBV16 to TRBJ1-4, with TRBD1 identical over 7 bases. The CDR3 has 17 residues. The V gene end was trimmed by 6 bases and the J gene end by 0 bases; junction bases not matched to a gene: 10. The germline gives CDR1 KGHSY, CDR2 FQNENV. This CDR3 reads CASRPGTDDATNEKLFF. In DNA form, the CDR3 reads TGTGCCAGCAGACCCGGGACAGACGATGCAACTAATGAAAAACTGTTTTTT. Using reference TRBV16 and TRBJ1-4 for the parts outside the CDR3, the full variable domain is GEEVAQTPKHLVRGEGQKAKLYCAPIKGHSYVFWYQQVLKNEFKFLISFQNENVFDETGMPKERFSAKCLPNSPCSLEIQATKLEDSAVYFCASRPGTDDATNEKLFFGSGTQLSVL.

This clone was counted a single time. The chain uses TRBV6-4 and TRBJ2-2, with D possibly matching TRBD1 (5 bases). V was clipped by 2 bases and J by 2 bases, with 6 bases between them. The CDR3 is 14 amino acids. CDR1 and CDR2 from the germline V gene are MRHNA and SNTAGT. This CDR3 reads CASSDGQNTGELFF. In DNA form, the CDR3 reads TGTGCCAGCAGTGACGGACAAAACACCGGGGAGCTGTTTTTT.

The gene calls are TRBV12-5 and TRBJ1-2; D may be TRBD1 (6 bases). This CDR3 has 13 amino acids. Germline V gene data show CDR1 as LGHNT and CDR2 as FRNRAP. CDR3 DNA sequence: TGTGCAGCCGGGACAAATGATAACTATGGCTACACCTTC. Its translation is CAAGTNDNYGYTF.

The rearrangement uses TRBV5-8 and TRBJ1-3; unclear D gene. The ends were cut back, 1 base at V and 4 bases at J, with 6 bases in the middle. Germline CDR1 reads SGHTS; CDR2 reads YDEGEE. There are 13 residues in the CDR3. The CDR3 DNA sequence: TGTGCCAGCAGCTTGATTCCCGGAAACACCATATATTTT. This sequence encodes CASSLIPGNTIYF.

In its sample, this clone was seen once. The chain has TRBV28 and TRBJ2-7; perhaps TRBD1 as D (8 bases). Trimming removed 5 bases from V and 3 bases from J, with 14 bases in between. The CDR3 runs to 14 residues. Germline V gene lookup returns CDR1 MDHEN and CDR2 SYDVKM. The CDR3 DNA follows: TGTGCCAGCAGTCTTACAGGGGGGGTCTACGAGCAGTACTTC. Protein product: CASSLTGGVYEQYF.

The gene calls are TRBV7-3 and TRBJ1-1; D remains ambiguous. The CDR3 runs to 14 residues. Per the germline V gene, CDR1 is SGHTA and CDR2 is FQGTGA. Trimming stripped 0 bases from V and 1 base from J, with 6 bases between. Here the CDR3 reads CASSLTAQNTEAFF. In nucleotides, the CDR3 is TGTGCCAGCAGCTTAACTGCACAGAACACTGAAGCTTTCTTT.

This clone was recorded a few times. The chain carries TRBV10-1 and TRBJ1-3; D is undetermined. Germline V CDR1 and CDR2: WNHNN, SYGVQD (reference sequence). This CDR3 contains 14 residues. V lost 0 bases and J lost 4, with 7 bases in between. CDR3 amino acids: CASSESTSGNTIYF. CDR3 bases: TGCGCCAGCAGTGAGTCCACATCGGGAAACACCATATATTTT.

The V call is TRBV10-1, the J call TRBJ2-1; 10 bases agree with TRBD2. Germline V gene lookup returns CDR1 WNHNN and CDR2 SYGVQD (reference sequence). Trimming removed 5 bases from V and 2 bases from J; junction bases left unmatched: 6. The CDR3 covers 16 residues. The CDR3 reads CASSRSSGGAYNEQFF. The CDR3 DNA is TGCGCCAGCAGTAGATCTAGCGGGGGAGCCTACAATGAGCAGTTCTTC.

The chain's CDR3 is CATRGQNYGYTF. The CDR3 nucleotides are TGTGCCACCAGGGGACAGAACTATGGCTACACCTTC. The chain joins TRBV7-2 to TRBJ1-2; 7 bases align to TRBD1. The CDR3 runs to 12 residues. Germline CDR1 reads SGHTA; CDR2 reads FQGNSA. V lost 10 bases and J lost 2; bases outside the gene matches: 4.

The DNA of the CDR3 is TGTGCCAGCACAGGGACCCCCGGGGAGCTGTTTTTT. Its translation is CASTGTPGELFF. This chain connects TRBV27 to TRBJ2-2, with D perhaps assigned TRBD1 or TRBD2 (5 bases each). Germline V gives CDR1 MNHEY, CDR2 SMNVEV (reference sequence). This CDR3 has 12 amino acids. Trimming took off 7 bases at V and 6 bases at J, with 9 bases between the two ends.

The V call is TRBV7-2, the J call TRBJ2-7; TRBD2 aligns across 10 bases. This CDR3 spans 14 amino acids. J was trimmed by 7 bases and V by 4 bases; bases with no gene match: 7. CDR1 and CDR2 (germline): SGHTA, FQGNSA. This CDR3 reads CASSSLAGVGEQYF. The CDR3 DNA sequence: TGTGCCAGCAGCTCCCTAGCGGGAGTGGGGGAGCAGTACTTC.

This chain joins TRBV11-1 and TRBJ2-3; no clear D gene. Deletions cut 1 base from V and 0 bases from J, with 2 bases between. The germline gives CDR1 SGHAT, CDR2 FQDESV (reference sequence). The CDR3 has 13 amino acids. Here the CDR3 DNA reads TGTGCCAGCAGCTTAGTTAGCACAGATACGCAGTATTTT. Its translation: CASSLVSTDTQYF.

This sequence joins TRBV27 and TRBJ2-7; 7 bases are shared with TRBD1. The CDR3 totals 19 residues. CDR1 and CDR2 from the germline V gene are MNHEY and SMNVEV (reference sequence). The ends lost 3 bases at V and 2 bases at J; junction bases unmatched: 19. The CDR3 DNA reads TGTGCCAGCAGTTTTGGTCGGTCTCTGCCGGGACAGCGAGCCTACGAGCAGTACTTC. This translates into CASSFGRSLPGQRAYEQYF.

A single count supports this clone. The chain carries TRBV30 and TRBJ2-2, with D possibly matching TRBD1 (5 bases). The CDR3 is 12 residues long. Looked up from germline, CDR1 is GTSNPN and CDR2 is SVGIG (reference sequence). Trimming removed 5 bases at V and 4 bases at J, with 8 bases between. This chain's CDR3 is CAWGTGTGELFF. CDR3 bases: TGTGCCTGGGGAACAGGCACCGGGGAGCTGTTTTTT.

This chain uses TRBV5-1 with TRBJ2-1; D perhaps matches TRBD2 (7 bases). From germline, CDR1 is SGHRS and CDR2 YFSETQ. The CDR3 sequence is 17 residues long. Deletions cut 4 bases from V and 3 bases from J, with 20 bases between. In nucleotides, the CDR3 is TGCGCCAGCAGCCCGGGGGGCCGCAGAAAGCGCTACAATGAGCAGTTCTTC. Amino acid sequence: CASSPGGRRKRYNEQFF.